This T cell receptor (beta chain) emerged from a study of early T cells in non-severe SARS-CoV-2 infection. Study as a whole: The sequenced material was bulk RNA from unsorted whole blood, and its chains were unpaired.

Broader study findings: VDJdb matches were skewed toward anti-spike CD8 T cell responses.

This clonotype was counted between two and nine times. Its specificity is not known. Researchers attached unique molecular identifiers to individual cDNA molecules. One entry per CDR3 protein, called by TCRdb with MiXCR from the 5' RACE reads. This table holds 45,000 to 55,000 distinct CDR3 sequences, about 9.2% found once. The specimen was whole blood. This receptor was taken from an adult who was a healthcare worker with PCR-confirmed SARS-CoV-2 infection or an uninfected control (not recorded which).

The CDR3 DNA reads TGTGCCAGCAGCTTAAGTCGAGGAAAAGAGACCCAGTACTTC. Its translation: CASSLSRGKETQYF. The V gene is TRBV7-6, the J gene TRBJ2-5; D gene unclear. V lost 2 bases and J 3 bases, leaving 10 bases between the germline ends. The germline V gene has CDR1 SGHVS and CDR2 FNYEAQ. The CDR3 sequence is 14 residues long.